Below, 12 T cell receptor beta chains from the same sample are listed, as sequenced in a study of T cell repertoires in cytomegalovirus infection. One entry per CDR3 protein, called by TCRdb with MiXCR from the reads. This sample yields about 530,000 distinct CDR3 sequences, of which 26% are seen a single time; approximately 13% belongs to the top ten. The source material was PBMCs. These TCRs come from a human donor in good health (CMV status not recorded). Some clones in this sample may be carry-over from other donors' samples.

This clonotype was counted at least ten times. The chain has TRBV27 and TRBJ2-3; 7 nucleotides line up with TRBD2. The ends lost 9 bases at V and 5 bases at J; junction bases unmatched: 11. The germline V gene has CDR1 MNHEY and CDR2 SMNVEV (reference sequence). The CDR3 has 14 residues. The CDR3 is CARGCCGRRDTQYF. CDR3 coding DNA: TGTGCCAGAGGGTGTTGCGGGAGAAGAGATACGCAGTATTTT.

CDR3 amino acids: CASTLGGDYGYTF. In DNA, the CDR3 is TGTGCCAGTACCCTGGGGGGGGACTATGGCTACACCTTC. The chain carries TRBV19 and TRBJ1-2; a possible D gene is TRBD1 (5 bases). Deletions cut 7 bases from V and 3 bases from J, with 12 bases between. The CDR3 length is 13 residues. Per germline, CDR1 LNHDA and CDR2 SQIVND (reference sequence).

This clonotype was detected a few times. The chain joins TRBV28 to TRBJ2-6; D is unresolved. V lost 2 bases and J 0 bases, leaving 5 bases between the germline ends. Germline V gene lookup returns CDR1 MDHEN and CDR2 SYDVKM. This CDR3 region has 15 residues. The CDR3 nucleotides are TGTGCCAGCAGTTTACGGACCTCTGGGGCCAACGTCCTGACTTTC. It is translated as CASSLRTSGANVLTF. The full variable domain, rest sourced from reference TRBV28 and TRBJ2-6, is DVKVTQSSRYLVKRTGEKVFLECVQDMDHENMFWYRQDPGLGLRLIYFSYDVKMKEKGDIPEGYSVSREKKERFSLILESASTNQTSMYLCASSLRTSGANVLTFGAGSRLTVL.

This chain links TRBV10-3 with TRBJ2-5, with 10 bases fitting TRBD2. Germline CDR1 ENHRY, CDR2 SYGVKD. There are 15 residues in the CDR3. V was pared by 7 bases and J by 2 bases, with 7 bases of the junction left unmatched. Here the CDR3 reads CAIKTGTSVQETQYF. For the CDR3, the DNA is TGTGCCATCAAGACCGGGACTAGCGTACAAGAGACCCAGTACTTC.

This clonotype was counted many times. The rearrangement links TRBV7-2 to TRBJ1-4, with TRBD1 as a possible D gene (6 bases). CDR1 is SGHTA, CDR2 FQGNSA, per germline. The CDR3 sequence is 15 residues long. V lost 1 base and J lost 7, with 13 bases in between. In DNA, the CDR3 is TGTGCCAGCAGCTTAGGGGGGGGGCTCGGTGAAAAACTGTTTTTT. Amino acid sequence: CASSLGGGLGEKLFF.

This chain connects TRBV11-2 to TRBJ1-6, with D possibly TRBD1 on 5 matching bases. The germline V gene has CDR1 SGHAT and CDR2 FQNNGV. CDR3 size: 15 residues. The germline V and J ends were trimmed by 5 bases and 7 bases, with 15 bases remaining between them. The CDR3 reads CASSGRGGRNSPLHF. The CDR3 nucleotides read TGTGCCAGCAGCGGCCGGGGGGGTAGGAATTCACCCCTCCACTTT.

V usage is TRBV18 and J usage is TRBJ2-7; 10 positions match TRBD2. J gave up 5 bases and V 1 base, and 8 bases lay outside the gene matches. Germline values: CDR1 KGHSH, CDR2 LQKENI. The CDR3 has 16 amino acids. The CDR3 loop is CASSPLEAGGRHEQYF. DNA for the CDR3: TGTGCCAGCTCACCACTGGAAGCGGGAGGGCGCCACGAGCAGTACTTC.

CDR3 region: CASSLDSAFQPQHF. The CDR3 DNA sequence: TGCGCCAGCAGCTTGGACAGCGCATTTCAGCCCCAGCATTTT. J is TRBJ1-5 and V is TRBV5-1; D gene ambiguous. The V end was cut by 0 bases, the J end by 6 bases, with 10 bases between. Germline V lookup: CDR1 SGHRS, CDR2 YFSETQ. This CDR3 spans 14 amino acids.

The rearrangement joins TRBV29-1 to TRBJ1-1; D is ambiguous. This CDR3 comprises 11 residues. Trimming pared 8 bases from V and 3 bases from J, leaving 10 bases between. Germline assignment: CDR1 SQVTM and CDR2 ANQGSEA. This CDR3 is CSPTRDTEAFF. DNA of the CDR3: TGCAGCCCTACGAGGGACACTGAAGCTTTCTTT.

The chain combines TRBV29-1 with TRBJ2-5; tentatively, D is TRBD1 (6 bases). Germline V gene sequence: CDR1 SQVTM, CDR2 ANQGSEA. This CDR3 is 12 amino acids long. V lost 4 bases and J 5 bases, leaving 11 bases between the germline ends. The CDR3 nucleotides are TGCAGCGTTGTCAGGGGTGGGGAGACCCAGTACTTC. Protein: CSVVRGGETQYF.

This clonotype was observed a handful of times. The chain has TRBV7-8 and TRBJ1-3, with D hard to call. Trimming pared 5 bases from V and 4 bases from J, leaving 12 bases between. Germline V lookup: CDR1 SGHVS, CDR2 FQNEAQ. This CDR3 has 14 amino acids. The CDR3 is CASSPSPGGNTIYF. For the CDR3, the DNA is TGTGCCAGCAGCCCAAGTCCTGGGGGAAACACCATATATTTT.

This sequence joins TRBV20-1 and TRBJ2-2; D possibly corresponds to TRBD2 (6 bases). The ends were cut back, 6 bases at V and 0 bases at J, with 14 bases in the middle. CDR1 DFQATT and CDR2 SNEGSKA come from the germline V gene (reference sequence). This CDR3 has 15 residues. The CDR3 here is CSASPGLTNTGELFF. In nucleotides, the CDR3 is TGCAGTGCCTCCCCGGGACTGACGAACACCGGGGAGCTGTTTTTT.